This record looks at one T cell receptor (beta chain) sequence and its context. CDR3 size: 8 residues. The germline V gene encodes CDR1 DFQATT and CDR2 SNEGSKA (reference sequence). Trimming shortened V by 7 bases and J by 6 bases, and 2 bases separated the two germline ends. TCRdb's table, derived via immunoSEQ multiplex PCR, lists solely in-frame clones and lacks some. The sample has approximately 2.3 million clones; 93% are singletons. These data belong to a study of shared clonotypes between healthy human individuals. Sequenced sample: naive CD4+ T cells from PBMCs. The subset here: CD45RA+ positively selected. This TCR was sampled from a man between 18 and 35 years old in good health. Some clones in this sample may be carry-over from other donors' samples. The rearrangement joins TRBV20-1 to TRBJ2-3; no clear D gene. The chain's CDR3 is CSGDTQYF. The CDR3 DNA reads TGCAGTGGCGATACGCAGTATTTT.